This T cell receptor beta chain was identified in a study of CD8+ T cells in alopecia areata. Study as a whole: Oral tofacitinib, 5 to 10 mg twice daily, was given in an open-label trial.

RNA was extracted and reverse transcribed into cDNA as the sequencing template. Only in-frame clones appear in the TCRdb table, and some are missing; sequencing was by immunoSEQ multiplex PCR. The sample includes 110,000 to 150,000 clones, roughly 50% seen only once; the top ten take roughly 6.5%. Germline assignment: CDR1 SEHNR and CDR2 FQNEAQ (reference sequence). The CDR3 totals 15 residues. After removal of 4 bases from V and 9 bases from J, the junction contained 13 bases not matched to a gene. The receptor was isolated from a human donor with alopecia areata. The sequencing here drew on CD4+ T cells sorted from blood, taken at week 0. The chain couples TRBV7-9 to TRBJ2-5; TRBD1 aligns across 8 bases. This CDR3 is CASSSQSTTQGAQYF. The CDR3 coding sequence is TGTGCCAGCAGCTCCCAGTCTACAACACAGGGGGCCCAGTACTTC.